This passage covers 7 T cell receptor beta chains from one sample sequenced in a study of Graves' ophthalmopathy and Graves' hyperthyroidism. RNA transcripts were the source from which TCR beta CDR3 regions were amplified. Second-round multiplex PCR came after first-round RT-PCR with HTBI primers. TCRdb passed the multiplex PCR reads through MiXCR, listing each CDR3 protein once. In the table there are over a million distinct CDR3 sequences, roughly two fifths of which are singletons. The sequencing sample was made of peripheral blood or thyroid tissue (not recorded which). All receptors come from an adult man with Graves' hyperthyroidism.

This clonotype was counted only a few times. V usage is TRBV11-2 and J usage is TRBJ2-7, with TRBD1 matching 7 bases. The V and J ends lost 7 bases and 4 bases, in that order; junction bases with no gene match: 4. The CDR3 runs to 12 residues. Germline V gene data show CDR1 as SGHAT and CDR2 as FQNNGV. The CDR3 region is CASTQGEYEQYF. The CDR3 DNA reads TGTGCCAGCACCCAGGGGGAATACGAGCAGTACTTC.

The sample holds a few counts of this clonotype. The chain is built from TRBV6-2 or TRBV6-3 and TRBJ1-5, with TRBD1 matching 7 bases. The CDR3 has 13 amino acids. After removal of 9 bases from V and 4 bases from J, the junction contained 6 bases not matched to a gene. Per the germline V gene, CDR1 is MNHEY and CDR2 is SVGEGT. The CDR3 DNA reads TGTGCCAGTGGGGACAGCTTAAATCAGCCCCAGCATTTT. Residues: CASGDSLNQPQHF.

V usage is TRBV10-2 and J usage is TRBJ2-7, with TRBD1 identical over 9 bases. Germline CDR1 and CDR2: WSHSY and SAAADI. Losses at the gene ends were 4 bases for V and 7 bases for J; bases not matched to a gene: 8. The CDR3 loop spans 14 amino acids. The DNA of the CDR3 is TGCGCCAGCAGTGCCGGACAGGGGCAGGGAGAGCAGTACTTC. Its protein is CASSAGQGQGEQYF.

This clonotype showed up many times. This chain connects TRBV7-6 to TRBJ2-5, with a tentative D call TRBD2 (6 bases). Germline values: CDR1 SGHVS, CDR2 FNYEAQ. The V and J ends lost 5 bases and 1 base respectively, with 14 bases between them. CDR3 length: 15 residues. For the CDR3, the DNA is TGTGCCAGCAGCCGAACGACTAGTATCCAAGAGACCCAGTACTTC. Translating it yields CASSRTTSIQETQYF.

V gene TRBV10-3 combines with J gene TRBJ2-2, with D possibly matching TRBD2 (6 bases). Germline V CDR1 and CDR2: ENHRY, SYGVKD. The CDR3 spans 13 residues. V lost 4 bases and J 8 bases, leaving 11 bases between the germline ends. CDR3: CAISAAGKGELFF. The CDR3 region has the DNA TGTGCCATCAGTGCGGCGGGAAAAGGGGAGCTGTTTTTT.

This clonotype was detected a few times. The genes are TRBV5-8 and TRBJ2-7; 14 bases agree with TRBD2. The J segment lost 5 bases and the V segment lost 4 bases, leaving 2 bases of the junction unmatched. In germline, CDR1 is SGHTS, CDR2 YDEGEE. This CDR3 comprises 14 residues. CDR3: CASSPTSGGDEQYF. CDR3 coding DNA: TGTGCCAGCAGCCCGACTAGCGGGGGGGACGAGCAGTACTTC.

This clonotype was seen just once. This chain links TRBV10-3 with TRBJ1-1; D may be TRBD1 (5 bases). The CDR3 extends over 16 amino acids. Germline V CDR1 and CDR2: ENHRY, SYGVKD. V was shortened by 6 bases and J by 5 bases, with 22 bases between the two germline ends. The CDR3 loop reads CAISSQGMVWGTEAFF. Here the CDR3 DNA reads TGTGCCATCAGCAGCCAAGGTATGGTCTGGGGGACTGAAGCTTTCTTT.